The 6 T cell receptor beta chains listed next were all sequenced from one sample in a study of response to subunit inactivated influenza vaccine. TCRdb fed the RT-PCR reads into MiXCR, producing one record per CDR3 protein. In the table there are roughly 710,000 distinct CDR3 sequences, around 15% of which are singletons. This specimen was PBMCs from blood, taken less than 15 days before vaccination. These TCRs come from a man aged 50 or older who received an inactivated influenza vaccine.

This chain connects TRBV6-5 to TRBJ2-7; 9 positions agree with TRBD1. Germline V gene lookup returns CDR1 MNHEY and CDR2 SVGAGI. The CDR3 extends over 17 amino acids. After removal of 2 bases from V and 3 bases from J, the junction contained 11 bases not matched to a gene. CDR3: CASSYRRTGAYSYEQYF. DNA for the CDR3: TGTGCCAGCAGTTACAGGCGGACAGGGGCCTATAGCTACGAGCAGTACTTC.

CDR3 coding DNA: TGTGCCACCAGCTATAGCGGGAGCCTCTACAATGAGCAGTTCTTC. It is translated as CATSYSGSLYNEQFF. The chain has TRBV15 and TRBJ2-1; TRBD2 matches 9 bases. This CDR3 contains 15 residues. Germline CDR1 LNHNV, CDR2 YYDKDF (reference sequence). V lost 5 bases to trimming and J lost 3 bases; unmatched junction nucleotides: 5.

This chain joins TRBV12-3 or TRBV12-4 and TRBJ1-2, with D possibly TRBD1 on 6 matching bases. The CDR3 consists of 13 residues. Trimming took off 8 bases at V and 5 bases at J, with 15 bases between the two ends. Here the CDR3 DNA reads TGTGCCAGCCGGGGTCAGGGGCGGTATGGCTACACCTTC. Translating gives CASRGQGRYGYTF.

The table lists this clonotype with a few counts. The gene calls are TRBV7-2 and TRBJ2-7; weak D call: TRBD2 (6 bases). The germline V and J ends were trimmed by 1 base and 5 bases, with 9 bases remaining between them. Germline values: CDR1 SGHTA, CDR2 FQGNSA. The CDR3 is 13 residues long. The CDR3 DNA reads as TGTGCCAGCAGCTTAGTTTCGGGGGACGAGCAGTACTTC. Residues: CASSLVSGDEQYF.

This clonotype was seen a handful of times. The V call is TRBV10-3, the J call TRBJ2-3; TRBD2 matches at 8 bases. Germline V gene lookup returns CDR1 ENHRY and CDR2 SYGVKD. The CDR3 runs 16 residues. V lost 2 bases to trimming and J lost 3 bases; unmatched junction nucleotides: 7. The CDR3 region is CAISERAGGGTDTQYF. CDR3 in DNA: TGTGCCATCAGTGAGCGGGCGGGAGGTGGAACAGATACGCAGTATTTT.

The chain's CDR3 is CSAIVWATGEQFF. CDR3 in DNA: TGCAGTGCTATAGTCTGGGCGACGGGTGAGCAGTTCTTC. This chain connects TRBV20-1 to TRBJ2-1; D is ambiguous. The CDR3 extends over 13 amino acids. Deletions cut 4 bases from V and 9 bases from J, with 16 bases between. Germline loops: CDR1 DFQATT, CDR2 SNEGSKA (reference sequence).